One and the same sample provided the 31 T cell receptor beta chains below, sequenced in a study of T cell clones after liver transplantation. Only in-frame clones appear in the TCRdb table, and some are missing; sequencing was by immunoSEQ multiplex PCR. The top ten clones hold approximately 33% of a sample with roughly 12,000 clones, roughly 70% of them seen once. This material consisted of CD8+ T cells from blood, taken at the 22-month timepoint. The receptors were sampled from a human patient who received a liver transplant. Some T cells may have originated in the graft donor.

The chain carries TRBV7-6 and TRBJ1-3, with D uncertain. This CDR3 comprises 14 residues. Germline assignment: CDR1 SGHVS and CDR2 FNYEAQ. Between the trimmed V and J ends, which lost 2 bases and 5 bases, there was a span of 10 bases. CDR3 in DNA: TGTGCCAGCAGCTTATTAGAAAGTAGAAACACCATATATTTT. It yields the protein CASSLLESRNTIYF.

J is TRBJ1-5 and V is TRBV27; no firm D call. V was shortened by 6 bases and J by 5 bases, with 8 bases between the two germline ends. In germline, CDR1 is MNHEY, CDR2 SMNVEV (reference sequence). The CDR3 extends over 12 amino acids. The chain's CDR3 is CASRTAYQPQHF. The CDR3, as DNA: TGTGCCAGCAGGACCGCTTATCAGCCCCAGCATTTT.

This rearrangement joins TRBV5-1 to TRBJ2-5; possible D gene TRBD1, 6 bases. The V gene's germline CDR1 is SGHRS and CDR2 YFSETQ. The CDR3 consists of 14 residues. Trimming shortened V by 4 bases and J by 2 bases, and 12 bases separated the two germline ends. The CDR3 loop reads CASSPFGQQETQYF. The CDR3 DNA follows: TGCGCCAGCAGCCCGTTTGGACAGCAAGAGACCCAGTACTTC.

This clone has a handful of counts. The V gene is TRBV2, the J gene TRBJ1-2, with D tentatively TRBD1 (5 bases). V was pared by 6 bases and J by 9 bases, with 8 bases between. Germline CDR1 reads SNHLY; CDR2 reads FYNNEI. The CDR3 length is 10 residues. The chain's CDR3 is CASREGRYTF. CDR3 in DNA: TGTGCCAGCAGAGAGGGGCGCTACACCTTC.

This clone was detected once. The chain joins TRBV7-8 to TRBJ2-1; D remains ambiguous. The length of the CDR3 is 13 residues. Between the trimmed V and J ends, which lost 4 bases and 0 bases, there was a span of 4 bases. Germline V gene lookup returns CDR1 SGHVS and CDR2 FQNEAQ. The CDR3 coding sequence is TGTGCCAGCAGCTATGCCTCCTACAATGAGCAGTTCTTC. It translates to CASSYASYNEQFF. Filled out from reference TRBV7-8 and TRBJ2-1, the complete variable domain reads GAGVSQSPRYKVAKRGQDVALRCDPISGHVSLFWYQQALGQGPEFLTYFQNEAQLDKSGLPSDRFFAERPEGSVSTLKIQRTQQEDSAVYLCASSYASYNEQFFGPGTRLTVL.

The rearrangement links TRBV5-6 to TRBJ2-5; tentatively, D is TRBD2 (5 bases). The CDR3 spans 12 residues. Germline V gene lookup returns CDR1 SGHDT and CDR2 YYEEEE. V lost 6 bases, J lost 0 bases, and 6 bases lay in between. The CDR3 protein is CASTGDQETQYF. The CDR3 region has the DNA TGTGCCAGCACCGGGGACCAAGAGACCCAGTACTTC.

This rearrangement joins TRBV6-1 to TRBJ2-3; either TRBD1 or TRBD2 may supply D (5 bases each). This CDR3 region has 14 residues. Trimming pared 7 bases from V and 7 bases from J, leaving 18 bases between. Germline V lookup: CDR1 MNHNS, CDR2 SASEGT. The CDR3 loop reads CASTRDPDMNTQYF. The CDR3 bases are TGTGCCAGCACCCGGGACCCGGATATGAATACGCAGTATTTT.

This clone was observed a handful of times. The chain employs TRBV29-1 and TRBJ1-3, with 10 nucleotides matching TRBD1. V lost 6 bases and J lost 3; bases outside the gene matches: 11. The germline CDR1 and CDR2 sequences are SQVTM and ANQGSEA. CDR3 length: 16 amino acids. This CDR3 is CSVVLGTGVGGNTIYF. CDR3 sequence (DNA): TGCAGCGTGGTTCTCGGGACAGGGGTCGGTGGAAACACCATATATTTT.

The chain combines TRBV19 with TRBJ1-2, with 8 bases lining up with TRBD1. The CDR3 runs 15 residues. Germline-derived CDR1 and CDR2 are LNHDA and SQIVND (reference sequence). The V and J ends lost 3 bases and 5 bases, in that order; junction bases with no gene match: 8. The CDR3 loop is CASSMDREGIYGYTF. CDR3 coding DNA: TGTGCCAGTAGTATGGACAGGGAGGGAATTTATGGCTACACCTTC.

This clone was seen a handful of times. Other nucleotide sequences in the sample specify the same CDR3. The chain joins TRBV4-3 to TRBJ2-6; no clear D gene. CDR3 length equals 16 residues. From germline, CDR1 is LGHNA and CDR2 YSLEER. V dropped 0 bases and J dropped 0 bases, with 6 bases sitting between them. CDR3 bases: TGCGCCAGCAGCCAAGATGGGCGCTCTGGGGCCAACGTCCTGACTTTC. Protein: CASSQDGRSGANVLTF.

V is TRBV28 and J is TRBJ1-4; no reliable D call. The CDR3 contains 16 residues. The V end was cut by 4 bases, the J end by 5 bases, with 17 bases between. Germline lookup yields CDR1 MDHEN and CDR2 SYDVKM. The CDR3 DNA reads as TGTGCCAGCAGTTCCCGTGCAGGCAGCGCCAATGAAAAACTGTTTTTT. The encoded protein is CASSSRAGSANEKLFF.

The chain recombines TRBV4-2 with TRBJ2-1; D unclear. Trimming stripped 4 bases from V and 1 base from J, with 20 bases between. The germline gives CDR1 LGHNA, CDR2 YNFKEQ. The CDR3 loop spans 18 amino acids. The CDR3 DNA follows: TGTGCCAGCAGCCGACAAATGGACGGGTTATGGTCCTACAATGAGCAGTTCTTC. Amino acids: CASSRQMDGLWSYNEQFF.

The gene calls are TRBV6-6 and TRBJ2-3; tentatively, D is TRBD1 (5 bases). CDR3 length: 14 amino acids. CDR1 and CDR2 from the germline V gene are MNHNY and SVGAGI (reference sequence). The V end lost 6 bases, the J end lost 2 bases, and 12 bases lay between the germline ends. The CDR3 coding sequence is TGTGCCAGCAGCATGACAGAGGTCACAGATACGCAGTATTTT. This codes for CASSMTEVTDTQYF.

This chain connects TRBV7-3 to TRBJ2-5, with D tentatively TRBD1 (6 bases). The CDR3 spans 15 residues. The germline V gene encodes CDR1 SGHTA and CDR2 FQGTGA. The ends were cut back, 2 bases at V and 1 base at J, with 11 bases in the middle. Here the CDR3 reads CASSLFPGAQETQYF. CDR3 in DNA: TGTGCCAGCAGCTTATTTCCAGGGGCCCAAGAGACCCAGTACTTC.

In its sample, this clone was seen many times. At the DNA level, this CDR3 is encoded by other sequences in the same sample as well. The rearrangement uses TRBV9 and TRBJ2-5; possibly TRBD2 for D (5 bases). Per the germline V gene, CDR1 is SGDLS and CDR2 is YYNGEE. V lost 4 bases to trimming and J lost 4 bases, with 11 bases between them. The CDR3 runs to 13 residues. CDR3 nucleotides: TGTGCCAGCAGCCCTGTGGGGAGAGAGACCCAGTACTTC. It yields the protein CASSPVGRETQYF.

The V and J genes are TRBV5-6 and TRBJ2-4; the D gene is possibly TRBD2 (5 bases). The V gene's germline CDR1 is SGHDT and CDR2 YYEEEE. The V gene lost 4 bases and the J gene lost 1 base, with 12 bases spanning the gap. The CDR3 has 15 amino acids. The DNA for the CDR3 is TGTGCCAGCAGCGGAGGTCGACGCGCCAAAAACATTCAGTACTTC. This translates into CASSGGRRAKNIQYF.

This chain links TRBV15 with TRBJ1-1; no clear D. CDR3 length: 13 residues. The V end was cut by 0 bases, the J end by 1 base, with 3 bases between. Per germline, CDR1 LNHNV and CDR2 YYDKDF (reference sequence). CDR3: CATSREGNTEAFF. DNA for the CDR3: TGTGCCACCAGCAGAGAGGGGAACACTGAAGCTTTCTTT.

This sequence joins TRBV19 and TRBJ1-1; 9 bases line up with TRBD1. Germline CDR1 LNHDA, CDR2 SQIVND (reference sequence). V lost 6 bases and J lost 1; bases outside the gene matches: 12. There are 17 residues in the CDR3. The CDR3 sequence is CASREGDRAPPNTEAFF. DNA of the CDR3: TGTGCCAGTAGGGAGGGGGACAGGGCCCCCCCGAACACTGAAGCTTTCTTT. Full variable domain (missing parts from reference TRBV19 and TRBJ1-1): DGGITQSPKYLFRKEGQNVTLSCEQNLNHDAMYWYRQDPGQGLRLIYYSQIVNDFQKGDIAEGYSVSREKKESFPLTVTSAQKNPTAFYLCASREGDRAPPNTEAFFGQGTRLTVV.

The chain carries TRBV5-4 and TRBJ1-1; no clear D gene. Germline V CDR1 and CDR2: SGHNT, YYREEE (reference sequence). The ends were cut back, 4 bases at V and 6 bases at J, with 16 bases in the middle. The CDR3 spans 14 residues. The CDR3 sequence is CASSPRRLQPEAFF. The CDR3 DNA reads as TGTGCCAGCAGCCCCCGTCGTTTACAGCCTGAAGCTTTCTTT. Using reference TRBV5-4 and TRBJ1-1 for the parts outside the CDR3, the full variable domain is ETGVTQSPTHLIKTRGQQVTLRCSSQSGHNTVSWYQQALGQGPQFIFQYYREEENGRGNFPPRFSGLQFPNYSSELNVNALELDDSALYLCASSPRRLQPEAFFGQGTRLTVV.

This clone counts as medium-sized. This chain links TRBV6-1 with TRBJ1-5; D is unclear. Trimming took off 0 bases at V and 4 bases at J, with 7 bases between the two ends. Germline CDR1 MNHNS, CDR2 SASEGT. This CDR3 contains 14 residues. DNA for the CDR3: TGTGCCAGCAGTGAAGCCGGCGGGAATCAGCCCCAGCATTTT. Its protein product is CASSEAGGNQPQHF.

This chain links TRBV15 with TRBJ1-1; possible D gene TRBD1, 6 bases. CDR3 length equals 15 residues. V lost 3 bases and J lost 8, with 19 bases in between. Per germline, CDR1 LNHNV and CDR2 YYDKDF (reference sequence). This CDR3 reads CATSRLTGGGQEAFF. CDR3 nucleotide sequence: TGTGCCACCAGCAGGCTTACAGGAGGAGGACAGGAAGCTTTCTTT.

The rearrangement uses TRBV19 and TRBJ1-1, with TRBD1 identical over 10 bases. With V trimmed by 3 bases and J by 5 bases, 9 bases remained unmatched. The germline V gene encodes CDR1 LNHDA and CDR2 SQIVND (reference sequence). This CDR3 has 16 amino acids. The CDR3 here is CASSITGTGAGTEAFF. The CDR3 bases are TGTGCCAGTAGTATCACCGGGACAGGGGCGGGGACTGAAGCTTTCTTT.

This sequence joins TRBV19 and TRBJ2-5; D gene ambiguous. Germline assignment: CDR1 LNHDA and CDR2 SQIVND (reference sequence). Trimming took 1 base from V and 1 from J, leaving 13 bases between them. This CDR3 has 16 amino acids. CDR3 in DNA: TGTGCCAGTAGTATAGGGGTTGGGCAGAGCCAAGAGACCCAGTACTTC. Protein sequence: CASSIGVGQSQETQYF.

J is TRBJ1-2 and V is TRBV2; D unresolved. CDR3 length equals 12 residues. Germline assignment: CDR1 SNHLY and CDR2 FYNNEI. The ends were cut back, 6 bases at V and 4 bases at J, with 9 bases in the middle. The CDR3 DNA reads TGTGCCAGCAGCGCCTCTGGCTATGGCTACACCTTC. Protein product: CASSASGYGYTF.

This chain links TRBV7-9 with TRBJ1-4, with D unclear. The CDR3 runs to 15 residues. V was clipped by 1 base and J by 1 base, with 7 bases between them. The germline V gene encodes CDR1 SEHNR and CDR2 FQNEAQ (reference sequence). The CDR3 DNA follows: TGTGCCAGCAGCTTAGGAGCGAAAACTAATGAAAAACTGTTTTTT. It translates to CASSLGAKTNEKLFF.

This clone was seen once. The chain joins TRBV5-4 to TRBJ1-2; a possible D gene is TRBD1 (5 bases). CDR1 and CDR2 (germline): SGHNT, YYREEE (reference sequence). CDR3 length: 12 residues. The V end was cut by 4 bases, the J end by 4 bases, with 8 bases between. The CDR3 DNA follows: TGTGCCAGCAGCGGAGGGGTCTATGGCTACACCTTC. This gives the protein CASSGGVYGYTF.

The chain uses TRBV11-2 and TRBJ2-5; D might be TRBD2 (6 bases). The CDR3 is made up of 15 amino acids. V lost 1 base to trimming and J lost 3 bases, with 12 bases between them. From germline, CDR1 is SGHAT and CDR2 FQNNGV. CDR3 loop: CASSLVEGLEETQYF. The CDR3 nucleotides are TGTGCCAGCAGCTTAGTAGAGGGACTCGAAGAGACCCAGTACTTC.

This clone was counted once. V and J are TRBV6-5 and TRBJ1-2, with D possibly being TRBD1 (6 bases). Trimming cost V 2 bases and J 4 bases, with 11 bases left between them. There are 14 residues in the CDR3. Germline V gene data show CDR1 as MNHEY and CDR2 as SVGAGI. In DNA form, the CDR3 reads TGTGCCAGCAGTTACCTTGGGGGCTTCTATGGCTACACCTTC. It encodes CASSYLGGFYGYTF.

J is TRBJ2-3 and V is TRBV9; no definite D call. The V and J ends lost 2 bases and 4 bases respectively, with 5 bases between them. There are 12 residues in the CDR3. Per germline, CDR1 SGDLS and CDR2 YYNGEE. Here the CDR3 DNA reads TGTGCCAGCAGCGTGAGTGCAGATACGCAGTATTTT. Amino acid sequence: CASSVSADTQYF.

V and J are TRBV4-1 and TRBJ2-1, with 11 bases identical to TRBD2. Germline values: CDR1 MGHRA, CDR2 YSYEKL. The CDR3 loop spans 17 amino acids. Trimming cost V 0 bases and J 5 bases; bases outside gene matches: 6. This CDR3 is CASSQDWASGGNNEQFF. The CDR3 DNA follows: TGCGCCAGCAGCCAAGATTGGGCTAGCGGGGGGAACAATGAGCAGTTCTTC.

This clone is medium-sized by share. The rearrangement joins TRBV5-6 to TRBJ1-1, with D perhaps matching TRBD1 (6 bases). The V gene lost 1 base and the J gene lost 2 bases, with 9 bases spanning the gap. The CDR3 has 14 amino acids. Germline V gives CDR1 SGHDT, CDR2 YYEEEE. The CDR3 bases are TGTGCCAGCAGCTTGTGGGGGGCAAACACTGAAGCTTTCTTT. Amino acid sequence: CASSLWGANTEAFF.